This T cell receptor beta chain emerged from a study of blood T cell repertoires in COVID-19. Background on the study: Samples of COVID-19 (acute and convalescent) were obtained from the United States, Italy and Spain. The analysed material was cDNA or gDNA that came from T cells, B-cell-depleted T cells, or PBMCs.

Followed over time, Seattle patients had been enrolled while infection was active. Germline CDR1 and CDR2: SGDLS and YYNGEE. The CDR3 extends over 15 amino acids. The V and J ends lost 3 bases and 4 bases, in that order; junction bases with no gene match: 7. In the original analysis: The authors estimated nucleated cell counts from reference gene primer amplification. Using immunoSEQ multiplex PCR, the repertoire was profiled, and TCRdb retains in-frame clones only, with some absent. For V, J and clone size, that table is used; D and trimming come from the DNA. The data show some 59,000 clones, about 80% seen once.

The chain uses TRBV9 and TRBJ2-5, with TRBD2 matching over 9 bases. The sequence derives from a young man with COVID-19, enrolled during active disease. Sequences were obtained from peripheral blood. This chain's CDR3 is CASSARGGVRETQYF. CDR3 DNA: TGTGCCAGCAGCGCCCGCGGGGGGGTTAGAGAGACCCAGTACTTC.